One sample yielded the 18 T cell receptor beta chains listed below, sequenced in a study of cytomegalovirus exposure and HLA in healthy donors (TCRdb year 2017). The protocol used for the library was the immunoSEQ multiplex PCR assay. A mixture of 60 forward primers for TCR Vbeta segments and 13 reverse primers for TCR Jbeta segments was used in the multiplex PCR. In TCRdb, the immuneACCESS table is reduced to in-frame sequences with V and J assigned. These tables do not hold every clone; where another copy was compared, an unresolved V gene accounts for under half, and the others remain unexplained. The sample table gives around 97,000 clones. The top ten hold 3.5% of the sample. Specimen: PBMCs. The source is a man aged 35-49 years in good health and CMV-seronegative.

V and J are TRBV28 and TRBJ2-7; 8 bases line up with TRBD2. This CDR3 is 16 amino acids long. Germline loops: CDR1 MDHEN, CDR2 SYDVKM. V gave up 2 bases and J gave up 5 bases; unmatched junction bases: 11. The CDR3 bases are TGTGCCAGCAGTTTAGCCCCCGAGCGGGAGTCCCACGAGCAGTACTTC. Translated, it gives CASSLAPERESHEQYF.

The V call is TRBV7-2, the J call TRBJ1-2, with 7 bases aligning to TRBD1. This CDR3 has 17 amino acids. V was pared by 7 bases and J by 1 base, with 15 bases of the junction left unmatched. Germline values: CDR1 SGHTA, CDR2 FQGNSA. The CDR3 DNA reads TGTGCCAGCACCACCCAACCCGGGACAGCGATTAACTATGGCTACACCTTC. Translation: CASTTQPGTAINYGYTF.

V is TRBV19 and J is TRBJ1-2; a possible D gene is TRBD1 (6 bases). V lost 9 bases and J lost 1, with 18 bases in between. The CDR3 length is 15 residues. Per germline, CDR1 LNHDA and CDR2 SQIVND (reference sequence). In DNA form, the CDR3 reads TGTGCCAGCCGGGACATGGCATCCAGTAACTATGGCTACACCTTC. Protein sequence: CASRDMASSNYGYTF. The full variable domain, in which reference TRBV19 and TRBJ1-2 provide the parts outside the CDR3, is DGGITQSPKYLFRKEGQNVTLSCEQNLNHDAMYWYRQDPGQGLRLIYYSQIVNDFQKGDIAEGYSVSREKKESFPLTVTSAQKNPTAFYLCASRDMASSNYGYTFGSGTRLTVV.

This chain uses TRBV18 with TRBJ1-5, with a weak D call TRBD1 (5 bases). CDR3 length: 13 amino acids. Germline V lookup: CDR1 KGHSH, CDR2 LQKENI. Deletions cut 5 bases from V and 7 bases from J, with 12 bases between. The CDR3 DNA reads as TGTGCCAGCTCAACAGGTCAACAGCAGCCCCAGCATTTT. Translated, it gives CASSTGQQQPQHF.

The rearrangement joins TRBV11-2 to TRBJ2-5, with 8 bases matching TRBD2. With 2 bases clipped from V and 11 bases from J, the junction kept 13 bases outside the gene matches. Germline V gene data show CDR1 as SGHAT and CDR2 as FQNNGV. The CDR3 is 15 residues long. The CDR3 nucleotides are TGTGCCAGCAGCTTATACGGAGCGGGAGCAATGGAGCAGTACTTC. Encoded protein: CASSLYGAGAMEQYF.

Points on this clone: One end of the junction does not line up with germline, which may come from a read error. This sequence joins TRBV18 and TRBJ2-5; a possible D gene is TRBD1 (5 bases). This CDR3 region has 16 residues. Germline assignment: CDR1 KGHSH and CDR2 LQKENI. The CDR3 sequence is CASSPELQGSQVTQYF. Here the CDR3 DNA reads TGTGCCAGCTCACCAGAGCTCCAGGGTAGTCAAGTGACCCAGTACTTC.

The CDR3 is CASSLGRGYTYEQYF. CDR3 DNA: TGTGCCAGCAGTTTAGGGCGGGGTTACACCTACGAGCAGTACTTC. V is TRBV27 and J is TRBJ2-7; D possibly corresponds to TRBD2 (6 bases). The V end was cut by 2 bases, the J end by 2 bases, with 13 bases between. This CDR3 region has 15 residues. Germline lookup yields CDR1 MNHEY and CDR2 SMNVEV (reference sequence).

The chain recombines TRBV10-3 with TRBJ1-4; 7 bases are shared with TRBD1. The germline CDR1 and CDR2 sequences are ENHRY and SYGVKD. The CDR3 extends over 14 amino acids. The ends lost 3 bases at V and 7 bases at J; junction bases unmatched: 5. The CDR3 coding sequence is TGTGCCATCAGTGATTCAGGGGGGAGTGAAAAACTGTTTTTT. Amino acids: CAISDSGGSEKLFF.

CDR3 amino acids: CASSLGGQGANYGYTF. In nucleotides, the CDR3 is TGTGCCAGCAGCTTAGGGGGACAGGGGGCTAACTATGGCTACACCTTC. The chain recombines TRBV7-2 with TRBJ1-2; 11 bases line up with TRBD1. Germline assignment: CDR1 SGHTA and CDR2 FQGNSA. The junction had 1 base not matched to a gene; V was cut back by 1 base and J by 0 bases. The CDR3 is 16 amino acids.

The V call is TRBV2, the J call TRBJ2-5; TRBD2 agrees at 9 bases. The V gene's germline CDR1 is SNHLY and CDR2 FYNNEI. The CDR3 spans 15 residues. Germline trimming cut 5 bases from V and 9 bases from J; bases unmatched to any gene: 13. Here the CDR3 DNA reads TGTGCCAGCAGTACCGAAGCGGGAGGACAATGGGCCCAGTACTTC. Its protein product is CASSTEAGGQWAQYF.

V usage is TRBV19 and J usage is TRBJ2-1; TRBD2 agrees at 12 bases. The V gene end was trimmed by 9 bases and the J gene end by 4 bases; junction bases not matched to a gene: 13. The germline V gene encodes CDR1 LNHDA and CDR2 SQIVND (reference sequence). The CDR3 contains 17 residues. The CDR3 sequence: CASSGTSGLGRYNEQFF. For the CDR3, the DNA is TGTGCCAGCTCCGGGACTAGCGGGCTAGGGAGGTACAATGAGCAGTTCTTC. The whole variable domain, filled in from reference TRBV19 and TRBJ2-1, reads DGGITQSPKYLFRKEGQNVTLSCEQNLNHDAMYWYRQDPGQGLRLIYYSQIVNDFQKGDIAEGYSVSREKKESFPLTVTSAQKNPTAFYLCASSGTSGLGRYNEQFFGPGTRLTVL.

The CDR3 loop is CASSTQYIAKNIQYF. Written as DNA, the CDR3 is TGTGCCAGCTCCACACAGTACATAGCCAAAAACATTCAGTACTTC. The chain uses TRBV6-6 and TRBJ2-4; D is undetermined. Trimming pared 8 bases from V and 0 bases from J, leaving 14 bases between. The CDR3 spans 15 residues. Germline CDR1 is MNHNY and CDR2 is SVGAGI (reference sequence).

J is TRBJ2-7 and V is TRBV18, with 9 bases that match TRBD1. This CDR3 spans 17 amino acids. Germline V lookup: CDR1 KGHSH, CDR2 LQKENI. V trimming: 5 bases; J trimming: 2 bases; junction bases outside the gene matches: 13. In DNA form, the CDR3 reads TGTGCCAGCTCATATGGACAGGGGCAACCTCCTACCTACGAGCAGTACTTC. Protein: CASSYGQGQPPTYEQYF.

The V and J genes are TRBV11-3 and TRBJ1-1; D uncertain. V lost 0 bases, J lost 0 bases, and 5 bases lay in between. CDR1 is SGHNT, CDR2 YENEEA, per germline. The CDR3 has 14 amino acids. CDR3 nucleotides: TGTGCCAGCAGCTTAGATTCGGTGAACACTGAAGCTTTCTTT. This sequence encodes CASSLDSVNTEAFF. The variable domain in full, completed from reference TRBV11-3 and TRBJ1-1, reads EAGVVQSPRYKIIEKKQPVAFWCNPISGHNTLYWYLQNLGQGPELLIRYENEEAVDDSQLPKDRFSAERLKGVDSTLKIQPAELGDSAVYLCASSLDSVNTEAFFGQGTRLTVV.

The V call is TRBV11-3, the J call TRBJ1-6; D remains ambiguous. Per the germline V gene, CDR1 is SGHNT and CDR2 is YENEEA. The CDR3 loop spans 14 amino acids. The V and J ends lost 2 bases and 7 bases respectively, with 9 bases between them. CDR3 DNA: TGTGCCAGCAGCTTACTCCCGCGGAATTCACCCCTCCACTTT. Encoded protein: CASSLLPRNSPLHF.

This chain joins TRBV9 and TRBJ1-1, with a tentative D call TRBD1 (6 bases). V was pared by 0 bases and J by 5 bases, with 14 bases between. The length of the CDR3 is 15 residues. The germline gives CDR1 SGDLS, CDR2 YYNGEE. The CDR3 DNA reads TGTGCCAGCAGCGTAGCGACAGGAAGAGCTACTGAAGCTTTCTTT. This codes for CASSVATGRATEAFF.

CDR3 amino acids: CATSRSGAPDTQYF. CDR3 nucleotide sequence: TGTGCCACCAGCAGGAGCGGGGCCCCAGATACGCAGTATTTT. The chain couples TRBV15 to TRBJ2-3; 7 bases map to TRBD2. Trimming cost V 3 bases and J 4 bases; bases outside gene matches: 4. CDR1 and CDR2 (germline): LNHNV, YYDKDF (reference sequence). This CDR3 comprises 14 residues.

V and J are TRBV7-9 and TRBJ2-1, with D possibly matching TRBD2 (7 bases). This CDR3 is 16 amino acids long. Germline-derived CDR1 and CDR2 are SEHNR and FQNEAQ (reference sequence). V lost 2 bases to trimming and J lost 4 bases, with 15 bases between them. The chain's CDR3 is CASSLRGGASYNEQFF. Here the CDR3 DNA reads TGTGCCAGCAGCTTAAGGGGGGGGGCCAGTTACAATGAGCAGTTCTTC.